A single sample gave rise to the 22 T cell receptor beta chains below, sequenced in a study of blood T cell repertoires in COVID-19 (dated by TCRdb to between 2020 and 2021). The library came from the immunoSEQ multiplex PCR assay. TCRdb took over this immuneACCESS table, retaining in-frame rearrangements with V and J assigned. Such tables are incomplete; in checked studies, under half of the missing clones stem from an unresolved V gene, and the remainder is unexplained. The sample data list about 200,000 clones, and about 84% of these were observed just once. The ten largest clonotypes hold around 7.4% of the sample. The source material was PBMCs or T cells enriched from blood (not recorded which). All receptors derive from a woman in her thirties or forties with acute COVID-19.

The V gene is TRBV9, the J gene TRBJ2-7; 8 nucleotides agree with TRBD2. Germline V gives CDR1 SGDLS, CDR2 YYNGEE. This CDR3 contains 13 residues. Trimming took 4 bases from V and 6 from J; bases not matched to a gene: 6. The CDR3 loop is CASSIGTRGEQYF. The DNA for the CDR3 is TGTGCCAGCAGCATCGGGACTAGGGGCGAGCAGTACTTC.

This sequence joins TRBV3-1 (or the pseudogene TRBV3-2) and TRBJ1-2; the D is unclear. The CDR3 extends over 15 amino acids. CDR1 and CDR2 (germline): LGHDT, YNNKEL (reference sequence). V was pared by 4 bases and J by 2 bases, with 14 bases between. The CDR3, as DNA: TGTGCCAGCAGCCCGGTGTACAGTGCGAACTATGGCTACACCTTC. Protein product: CASSPVYSANYGYTF.

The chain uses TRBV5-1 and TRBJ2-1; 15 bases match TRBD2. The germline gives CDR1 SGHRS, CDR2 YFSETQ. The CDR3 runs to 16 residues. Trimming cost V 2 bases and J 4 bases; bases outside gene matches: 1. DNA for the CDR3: TGCGCCAGCAGCTTTGGACTAGCGGGGGGGTACAATGAGCAGTTCTTC. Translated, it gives CASSFGLAGGYNEQFF.

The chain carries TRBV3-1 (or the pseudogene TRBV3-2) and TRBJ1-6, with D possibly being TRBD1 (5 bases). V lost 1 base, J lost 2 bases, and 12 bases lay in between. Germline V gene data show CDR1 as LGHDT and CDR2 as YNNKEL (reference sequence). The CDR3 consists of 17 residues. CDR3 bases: TGTGCCAGCAGCCAAGTCATATGGGGCACCTATAATTCACCCCTCCACTTT. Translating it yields CASSQVIWGTYNSPLHF.

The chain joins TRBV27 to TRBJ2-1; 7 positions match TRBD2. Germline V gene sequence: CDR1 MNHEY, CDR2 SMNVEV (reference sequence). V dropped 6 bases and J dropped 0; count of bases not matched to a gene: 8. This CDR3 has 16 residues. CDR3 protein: CASRTSERSSYNEQFF. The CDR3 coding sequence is TGTGCCAGCAGAACTAGCGAGAGAAGCTCCTACAATGAGCAGTTCTTC.

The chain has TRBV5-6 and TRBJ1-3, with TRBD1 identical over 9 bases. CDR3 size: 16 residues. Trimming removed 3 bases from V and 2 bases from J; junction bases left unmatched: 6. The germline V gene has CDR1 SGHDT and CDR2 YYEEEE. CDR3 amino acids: CASSWGQGAPGNTIYF. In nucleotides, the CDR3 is TGTGCCAGCAGCTGGGGACAGGGAGCGCCTGGAAACACCATATATTTT.

DNA of the CDR3: TGTGCCTGGAGTGTTTGGCGGGGGGGCCCAGATACGCAGTATTTT. As protein: CAWSVWRGGPDTQYF. This rearrangement joins TRBV30 to TRBJ2-3; the match to TRBD2 covers 9 bases. With 0 bases clipped from V and 4 bases from J, the junction kept 5 bases outside the gene matches. CDR1 and CDR2 (germline): GTSNPN, SVGIG (reference sequence). The CDR3 consists of 15 residues.

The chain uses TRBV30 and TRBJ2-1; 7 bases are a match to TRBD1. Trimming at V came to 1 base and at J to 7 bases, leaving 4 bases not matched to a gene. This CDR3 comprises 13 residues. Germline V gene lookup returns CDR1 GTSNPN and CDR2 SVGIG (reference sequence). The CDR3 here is CAWSGNRGNEQFF. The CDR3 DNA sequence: TGTGCCTGGAGTGGGAACAGGGGAAATGAGCAGTTCTTC. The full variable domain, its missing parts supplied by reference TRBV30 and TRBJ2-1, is SQTIHQWPATLVQPVGSPLSLECTVEGTSNPNLYWYRQAAGRGLQLLFYSVGIGQISSEVPQNLSASRPQDRQFILSSKKLLLSDSGFYLCAWSGNRGNEQFFGPGTRLTVL.

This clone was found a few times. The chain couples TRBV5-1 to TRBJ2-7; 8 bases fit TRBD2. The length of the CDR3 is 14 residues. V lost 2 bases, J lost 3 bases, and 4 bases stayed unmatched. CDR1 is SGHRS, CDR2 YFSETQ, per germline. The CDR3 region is CASSFSGISYEQYF. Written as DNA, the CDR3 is TGCGCCAGCAGCTTTAGCGGGATTAGCTACGAGCAGTACTTC.

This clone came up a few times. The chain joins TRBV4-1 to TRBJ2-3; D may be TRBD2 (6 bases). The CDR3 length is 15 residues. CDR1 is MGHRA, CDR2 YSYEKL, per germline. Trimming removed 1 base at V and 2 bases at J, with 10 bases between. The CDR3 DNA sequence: TGCGCCAGCAGCCAAGTAGCTAGCGTCACAGATACGCAGTATTTT. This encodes CASSQVASVTDTQYF.

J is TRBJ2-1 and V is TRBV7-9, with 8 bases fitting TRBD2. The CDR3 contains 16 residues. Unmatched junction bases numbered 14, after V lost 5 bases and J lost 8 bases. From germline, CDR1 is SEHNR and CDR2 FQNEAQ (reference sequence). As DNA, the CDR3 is TGTGCCAGCAGCGGCGGACAACGGGGGGGCCGCGATGAGCAGTTCTTC. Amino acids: CASSGGQRGGRDEQFF. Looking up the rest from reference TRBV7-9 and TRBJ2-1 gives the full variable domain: DTGVSQNPRHKITKRGQNVTFRCDPISEHNRLYWYRQTLGQGPEFLTYFQNEAQLEKSRLLSDRFSAERPKGSFSTLEIQRTEQGDSAMYLCASSGGQRGGRDEQFFGPGTRLTVL.

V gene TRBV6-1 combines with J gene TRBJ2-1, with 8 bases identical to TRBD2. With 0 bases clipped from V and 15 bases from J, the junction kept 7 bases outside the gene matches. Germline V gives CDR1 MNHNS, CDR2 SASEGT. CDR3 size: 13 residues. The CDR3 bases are TGTGCCAGCAGTGAAGCTAGCGGGACTATAGGGTTCTTC. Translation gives CASSEASGTIGFF.

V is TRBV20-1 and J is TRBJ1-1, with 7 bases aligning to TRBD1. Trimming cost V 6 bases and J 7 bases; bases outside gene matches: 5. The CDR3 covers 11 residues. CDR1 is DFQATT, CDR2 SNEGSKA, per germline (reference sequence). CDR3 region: CSAKDRFEAFF. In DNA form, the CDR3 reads TGCAGTGCCAAGGACAGGTTTGAAGCTTTCTTT.

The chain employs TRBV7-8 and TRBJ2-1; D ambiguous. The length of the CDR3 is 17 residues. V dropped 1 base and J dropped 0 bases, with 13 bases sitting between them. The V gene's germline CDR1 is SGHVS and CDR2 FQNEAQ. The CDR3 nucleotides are TGTGCCAGCAGCTTAGGGATTTCGGGTTCCTCCTACAATGAGCAGTTCTTC. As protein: CASSLGISGSSYNEQFF.

The CDR3, as DNA: TGTGCCAGCAGCCAAGATTTGGGACACCACGAGCAGTACTTC. It yields the protein CASSQDLGHHEQYF. The genes are TRBV4-2 and TRBJ2-7; tentative D call: TRBD1 (6 bases). Trimming cost V 0 bases and J 5 bases, with 11 bases left between them. Germline loops: CDR1 LGHNA, CDR2 YNFKEQ. The CDR3 is 14 amino acids.

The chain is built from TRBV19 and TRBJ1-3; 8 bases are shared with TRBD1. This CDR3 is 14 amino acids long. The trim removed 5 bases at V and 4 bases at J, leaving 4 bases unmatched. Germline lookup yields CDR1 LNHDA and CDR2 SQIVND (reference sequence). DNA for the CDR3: TGTGCCAGTAGTGCGGGACAGGTCGGAAACACCATATATTTT. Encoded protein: CASSAGQVGNTIYF.

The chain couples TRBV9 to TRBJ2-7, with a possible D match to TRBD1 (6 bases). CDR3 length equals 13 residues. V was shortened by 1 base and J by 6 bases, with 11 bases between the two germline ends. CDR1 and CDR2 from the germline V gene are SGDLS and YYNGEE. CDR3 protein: CASSVNRAGEQYF. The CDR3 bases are TGTGCCAGCAGCGTAAACAGGGCCGGCGAGCAGTACTTC.

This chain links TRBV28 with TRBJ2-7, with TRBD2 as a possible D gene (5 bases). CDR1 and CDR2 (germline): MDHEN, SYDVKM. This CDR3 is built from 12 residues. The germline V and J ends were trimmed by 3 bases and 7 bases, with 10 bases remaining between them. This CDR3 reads CASSLLGAEQYF. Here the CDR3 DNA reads TGTGCCAGCAGTTTGTTGGGAGCGGAGCAGTACTTC.

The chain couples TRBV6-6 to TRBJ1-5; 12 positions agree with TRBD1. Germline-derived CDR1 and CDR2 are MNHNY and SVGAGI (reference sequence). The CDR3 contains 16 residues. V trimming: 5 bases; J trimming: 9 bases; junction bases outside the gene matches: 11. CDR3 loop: CASSGGTGGPRVPQHF. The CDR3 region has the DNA TGTGCCAGCAGTGGGGGGACAGGGGGCCCTCGGGTGCCCCAGCATTTT.

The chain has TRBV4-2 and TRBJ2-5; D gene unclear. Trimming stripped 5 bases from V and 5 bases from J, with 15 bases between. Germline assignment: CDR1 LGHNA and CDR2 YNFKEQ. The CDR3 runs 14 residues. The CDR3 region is CASSESGGPETQYF. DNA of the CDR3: TGTGCCAGCAGCGAATCGGGTGGTCCCGAGACCCAGTACTTC.

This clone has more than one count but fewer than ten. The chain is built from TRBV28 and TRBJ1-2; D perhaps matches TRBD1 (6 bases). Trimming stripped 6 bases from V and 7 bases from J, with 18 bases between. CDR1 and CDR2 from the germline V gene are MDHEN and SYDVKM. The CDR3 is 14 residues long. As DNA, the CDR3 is TGTGCCAGCAGCGGCGAGTCCTGGGGGCTTGGCTACACCTTC. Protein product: CASSGESWGLGYTF.

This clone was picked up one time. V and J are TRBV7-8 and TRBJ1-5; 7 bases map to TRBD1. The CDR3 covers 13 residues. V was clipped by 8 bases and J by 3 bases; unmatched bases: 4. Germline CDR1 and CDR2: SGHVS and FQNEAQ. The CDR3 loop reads CASGGQSNQPQHF. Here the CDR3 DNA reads TGTGCCAGCGGGGGACAGTCCAATCAGCCCCAGCATTTT.